Shown below are 29 T cell receptor beta chains from a single sample sequenced in a study of regulatory T cells in long-lasting Graves disease. Building the TCR beta libraries relied on iRepertoire HTBI primers, and CDR3 regions underwent Arm-PCR. TCRdb reanalysed the multiplex PCR reads using MiXCR and keeps one entry per CDR3 protein. This repertoire shows a few hundred thousand distinct CDR3 sequences, around 20% found once; its top ten account for 13% to 15%. The sample's time point: persistent/refractory GD, antithyroid drugs over 5 years with positive TRAb. There was RNA extracted from PBMCs, and the TCR library was made from it. Specimen: peripheral blood mononuclear cells (PBMCs), collected when the disease was refractory, from a patient treated with antithyroid drugs. These receptors originate from a female donor with Graves disease.

The chain carries TRBV6-1 and TRBJ1-1, with a tentative D call TRBD1 (5 bases). Per germline, CDR1 MNHNS and CDR2 SASEGT. The CDR3 loop spans 15 amino acids. Deletions cut 3 bases from V and 0 bases from J, with 11 bases between. As DNA, the CDR3 is TGTGCCAGCAGTGATCAGGGTAGTATGAACACTGAAGCTTTCTTT. This codes for CASSDQGSMNTEAFF.

In the case of this clonotype: This may stem from a read error, because a much larger clone lies one nucleotide away. CDR3 region: CATDCAPGGSNQPQHF. The CDR3 nucleotides read TGTGCCACTGACTGCGCCCCGGGGGGGAGCAATCAGCCCCAGCATTTT. This chain connects TRBV30 to TRBJ1-5, with D possibly matching TRBD1 (5 bases). This CDR3 has 16 residues. V was clipped by 8 bases and J by 1 base, with 21 bases between them. CDR1 is GTSNPN, CDR2 SVGIG, per germline (reference sequence).

This clonotype occurred many times. The genes are TRBV28 and TRBJ2-7, with a possible D match to TRBD1 (6 bases). This CDR3 is 13 amino acids long. Deletions cut 7 bases from V and 5 bases from J, with 15 bases between. Germline V gene lookup returns CDR1 MDHEN and CDR2 SYDVKM. In nucleotides, the CDR3 is TGTGCCAGCACCCCCCAGGGGCGTGACGAGCAGTACTTC. It yields the protein CASTPQGRDEQYF.

This clonotype was seen ten or more times. The chain carries TRBV30 and TRBJ2-5; no clear D. This CDR3 is 13 amino acids long. Germline-derived CDR1 and CDR2 are GTSNPN and SVGIG (reference sequence). Deletions cut 2 bases from V and 2 bases from J, with 9 bases between. Here the CDR3 reads CAWSIAGQETQYF. The CDR3 DNA reads TGTGCCTGGAGTATTGCTGGACAAGAGACCCAGTACTTC.

The rearrangement links TRBV6-1 to TRBJ2-3, with TRBD1 identical over 9 bases. This CDR3 is 16 amino acids long. Trimming at V came to 8 bases and at J to 4 bases, leaving 13 bases not matched to a gene. CDR1 and CDR2 (germline): MNHNS, SASEGT. CDR3: CASGRGTGLGADTQYF. The CDR3 region has the DNA TGTGCCAGCGGGAGGGGGACAGGGTTAGGGGCAGATACGCAGTATTTT.

In its sample, this clonotype was seen many times. This chain joins TRBV19 and TRBJ1-2; no reliable D call. The CDR3 extends over 16 amino acids. Germline assignment: CDR1 LNHDA and CDR2 SQIVND (reference sequence). Trimming took 5 bases from V and 4 from J, leaving 20 bases between them. The CDR3 sequence: CASSAITGLGGYGYTF. CDR3 DNA sequence: TGTGCCAGTAGTGCCATAACGGGATTGGGAGGCTATGGCTACACCTTC.

There are many counts of this clonotype. The chain carries TRBV10-3 and TRBJ2-7; the D gene is possibly TRBD1 (6 bases). Per the germline V gene, CDR1 is ENHRY and CDR2 is SYGVKD. This CDR3 is built from 13 residues. V lost 3 bases, J lost 3 bases, and 9 bases lay in between. Written as DNA, the CDR3 is TGTGCCATCAGTGATCGGGACAACTACGAGCAGTACTTC. Translated: CAISDRDNYEQYF.

Concerning this clonotype: A far larger clone is off by one base, so a read error is likely. The gene calls are TRBV6-2 or TRBV6-3 and TRBJ2-7, with 8 positions matching TRBD1. CDR1 is MNHEY, CDR2 SVGEGT, per germline. This CDR3 is built from 16 residues. The CDR3, as DNA: TGTGCCAGCAGCCCCGATCTCGGACAGGGATCGTACGGGCAGTACTTC. Protein sequence: CASSPDLGQGSYGQYF.

This clonotype was counted ten times or more. This rearrangement joins TRBV28 to TRBJ1-5; D gene unclear. The V gene's germline CDR1 is MDHEN and CDR2 SYDVKM. Trimming shortened V by 7 bases and J by 3 bases, and 10 bases separated the two germline ends. This CDR3 comprises 13 residues. CDR3 residues: CASTTDFNQPQHF. The CDR3 nucleotides are TGTGCCAGCACTACGGATTTCAATCAGCCCCAGCATTTT.

This chain joins TRBV5-1 and TRBJ1-2; 7 bases agree with TRBD1. The CDR3 contains 15 residues. V shed 4 bases and J 0 bases; nucleotides not matched to a gene: 6. In germline, CDR1 is SGHRS, CDR2 YFSETQ. The CDR3 region is CASSQGGSANYGYTF. The CDR3 DNA follows: TGCGCCAGCAGCCAGGGGGGGAGCGCTAACTATGGCTACACCTTC.

This clonotype showed up just once. The V call is TRBV7-2, the J call TRBJ1-3; D is undetermined. The CDR3 has 17 residues. V was cut by 5 bases and J by 0 bases, with 17 bases left in between. Germline CDR1 reads SGHTA; CDR2 reads FQGNSA. The CDR3 is CASSQLAGLSSGNTIYF. The CDR3 nucleotides read TGTGCCAGCAGCCAACTGGCGGGCCTTAGCTCTGGAAACACCATATATTTT.

This clonotype was observed many times. The genes are TRBV6-2 or TRBV6-3 and TRBJ1-5, with D maybe TRBD1 (6 bases). Trimming removed 0 bases at V and 4 bases at J, with 10 bases between. The germline gives CDR1 MNHEY, CDR2 SVGEGT. This CDR3 contains 15 residues. CDR3: CASSYSGAENQPQHF. Here the CDR3 DNA reads TGTGCCAGCAGTTACTCGGGGGCAGAGAATCAGCCCCAGCATTTT.

The chain is built from TRBV5-5 and TRBJ2-5; 11 bases fit TRBD2. The CDR3 consists of 16 residues. Trimming cost V 3 bases and J 5 bases; bases outside gene matches: 9. Germline CDR1 and CDR2: SGHKS and YYEKEE (reference sequence). The CDR3 region has the DNA TGTGCCAGCAGCTCTTTAGCGGGAGGGCCGCGGGAGACCCAGTACTTC. Its protein is CASSSLAGGPRETQYF.

The CDR3 sequence: CASSLVARDNEQFF. CDR3 nucleotide sequence: TGTGCCAGCAGCTTAGTTGCCAGGGACAATGAGCAGTTCTTC. The chain has TRBV7-2 and TRBJ2-1; possible D gene TRBD1, 5 bases. The CDR3 sequence is 14 residues long. Trimming stripped 1 base from V and 5 bases from J, with 9 bases between. Germline CDR1 SGHTA, CDR2 FQGNSA.

This clonotype was detected only a few times. The chain couples TRBV27 to TRBJ1-5, with 11 positions matching TRBD1. The CDR3 runs to 13 residues. The germline V gene encodes CDR1 MNHEY and CDR2 SMNVEV (reference sequence). V lost 3 bases to trimming and J lost 9 bases; unmatched junction nucleotides: 1. CDR3 in amino acids: CASSFGTGGPQHF. CDR3 sequence (DNA): TGTGCCAGCAGTTTTGGGACAGGGGGGCCCCAGCATTTT.

This clonotype was recorded at least ten times. The rearrangement joins TRBV6-5 to TRBJ1-1, with D maybe TRBD1 (5 bases). Trimming took 2 bases from V and 0 from J, leaving 10 bases between them. The CDR3 spans 15 residues. CDR1 and CDR2 from the germline V gene are MNHEY and SVGAGI. The CDR3 here is CASSYQTAMNTEAFF. DNA for the CDR3: TGTGCCAGCAGTTACCAGACAGCGATGAACACTGAAGCTTTCTTT.

Remarks on this clonotype: A much larger clone differs by one base, so this may be a read error. This chain uses TRBV20-1 with TRBJ1-2, with a tentative D call TRBD1 (5 bases). This CDR3 is 15 amino acids long. Germline lookup yields CDR1 DFQATT and CDR2 SNEGSKA (reference sequence). This chain's CDR3 is CSAGDDGEGLYGYTF. The CDR3 nucleotides are TGCAGTGCTGGAGACGATGGTGAGGGGCTCTATGGCTACACCTTC.

This clonotype appeared a few times. The chain uses TRBV9 and TRBJ2-5; possibly TRBD2 for D (8 bases). This CDR3 comprises 15 residues. The V end lost 0 bases, the J end lost 7 bases, and 16 bases lay between the germline ends. Germline V gene data show CDR1 as SGDLS and CDR2 as YYNGEE. CDR3 bases: TGTGCCAGCAGCGTAGTCGGACTAGCAGGGGGGACCCAGTACTTC. Its translation is CASSVVGLAGGTQYF. The full variable domain, completed using reference TRBV9 and TRBJ2-5, is DSGVTQTPKHLITATGQRVTLRCSPRSGDLSVYWYQQSLDQGLQFLIQYYNGEERAKGNILERFSAQQFPDLHSELNLSSLELGDSALYFCASSVVGLAGGTQYFGPGTRLLVL.

The sample holds many counts of this clonotype. The chain links TRBV12-3 or TRBV12-4 to TRBJ2-7; the match to TRBD2 covers 7 bases. Unmatched junction bases numbered 8, after V lost 2 bases and J lost 7 bases. This CDR3 region has 14 residues. Here the CDR3 reads CASSLQRERGEQYF. Written as DNA, the CDR3 is TGTGCCAGCAGTTTACAGCGGGAAAGAGGAGAGCAGTACTTC.

This clonotype was counted many times. The chain couples TRBV12-3 or TRBV12-4 to TRBJ2-1; possible D gene TRBD2, 5 bases. This CDR3 has 18 residues. With 2 bases removed from V and 0 bases from J, the gap between germline ends came to 17 bases. The CDR3 region is CASSLTAASLRSYNEQFF. The CDR3 DNA reads TGTGCCAGCAGTTTAACGGCGGCTAGCCTTCGCTCCTACAATGAGCAGTTCTTC.

This clonotype was counted between two and nine times. The chain couples TRBV7-9 to TRBJ2-2; TRBD2 matches at 9 bases. Trimming took 6 bases from V and 6 from J; bases not matched to a gene: 8. This CDR3 spans 15 amino acids. Germline lookup yields CDR1 SEHNR and CDR2 FQNEAQ (reference sequence). CDR3 protein: CASRPGVAGAGELFF. CDR3 coding DNA: TGTGCCAGCAGACCGGGGGTAGCGGGAGCCGGGGAGCTGTTTTTT.

The V gene is TRBV2, the J gene TRBJ2-3, with a possible D match to TRBD2 (6 bases). The CDR3 is made up of 16 amino acids. The V end was cut by 7 bases, the J end by 0 bases, with 17 bases between. Germline V gene sequence: CDR1 SNHLY, CDR2 FYNNEI. The CDR3: CASKGTYEYSTDTQYF. The CDR3 DNA reads as TGTGCCAGCAAAGGGACTTACGAATACAGCACAGATACGCAGTATTTT.

This chain links TRBV19 with TRBJ2-7; 7 positions agree with TRBD2. The J segment lost 1 base and the V segment lost 5 bases, leaving 8 bases of the junction unmatched. Germline V CDR1 and CDR2: LNHDA, SQIVND (reference sequence). The CDR3 is made up of 15 amino acids. The CDR3 spells CASSASGAISYEQYF. Here the CDR3 DNA reads TGTGCCAGTAGTGCTAGCGGTGCAATTTCCTACGAGCAGTACTTC.

This clonotype has just a few counts. This rearrangement joins TRBV11-2 to TRBJ1-4, with D maybe TRBD1 (5 bases). This CDR3 comprises 16 residues. CDR1 SGHAT and CDR2 FQNNGV come from the germline V gene. Trimming pared 5 bases from V and 3 bases from J, leaving 16 bases between. In nucleotides, the CDR3 is TGTGCCAGCAGCCCCTTCCCGACAGCGGCTAATGAAAAACTGTTTTTT. It is translated as CASSPFPTAANEKLFF.

The sample holds many counts of this clonotype. The rearrangement links TRBV28 to TRBJ2-7, with D perhaps being TRBD1 or TRBD2 (5 bases each). Trimming cost V 5 bases and J 2 bases, with 16 bases left between them. The CDR3 is 15 residues long. Germline V gene sequence: CDR1 MDHEN, CDR2 SYDVKM. CDR3 sequence: CASSPSGTGPYEQYF. The CDR3 DNA is TGTGCCAGCAGTCCGTCCGGGACGGGCCCCTACGAGCAGTACTTC. Complete variable domain (other parts from reference TRBV28 and TRBJ2-7): DVKVTQSSRYLVKRTGEKVFLECVQDMDHENMFWYRQDPGLGLRLIYFSYDVKMKEKGDIPEGYSVSREKKERFSLILESASTNQTSMYLCASSPSGTGPYEQYFGPGTRLTVT.

This clonotype was picked up many times. The chain is built from TRBV5-1 and TRBJ2-7; tentatively, D is TRBD1 (5 bases). This CDR3 comprises 15 residues. V lost 4 bases to trimming and J lost 0 bases, with 14 bases between them. Germline lookup yields CDR1 SGHRS and CDR2 YFSETQ. The CDR3 protein is CASSPDMTSSYEQYF. CDR3 DNA: TGCGCCAGCAGCCCGGACATGACGAGCTCCTACGAGCAGTACTTC.

This clonotype was observed many times. The chain has TRBV30 and TRBJ2-7, with 7 bases matching TRBD1. CDR1 and CDR2 (germline): GTSNPN, SVGIG (reference sequence). Trimming took 1 base from V and 5 from J; bases not matched to a gene: 2. The CDR3 has 12 amino acids. The CDR3: CAWSGDSHEQYF. For the CDR3, the DNA is TGTGCCTGGAGTGGGGACAGCCACGAGCAGTACTTC.

The chain recombines TRBV5-4 with TRBJ2-4; 9 bases fit TRBD2. The CDR3 runs to 16 residues. The germline gives CDR1 SGHNT, CDR2 YYREEE (reference sequence). The J segment lost 5 bases and the V segment lost 0 bases, leaving 6 bases of the junction unmatched. CDR3 bases: TGTGCCAGCAGCTTGGTCAGCCTAGCGGGACAAAACATTCAGTACTTC. This encodes CASSLVSLAGQNIQYF.

The chain recombines TRBV20-1 with TRBJ1-2, with D possibly TRBD1 on 5 matching bases. The CDR3 consists of 14 residues. CDR1 and CDR2 (germline): DFQATT, SNEGSKA (reference sequence). Between the trimmed V and J ends, which lost 0 bases and 5 bases, there was a span of 13 bases. The CDR3 reads CSARDLEGSYGYTF. CDR3 bases: TGCAGTGCTAGAGATCTCGAGGGGAGTTATGGCTACACCTTC.